This TCR beta chain was sequenced during a study of human T cells and chemical hapten exposure. During construction of the library, unique molecular identifiers were attached to individual cDNA molecules for quantitative, reproducible TCR counting. MiXCR, run by TCRdb on the RACE reads, gives a single entry per CDR3 protein. In the table there are fewer than 500,000 distinct CDR3 sequences, approximately 4.4% of which are singletons. The germline V gene encodes CDR1 DFQATT and CDR2 SNEGSKA (reference sequence). Trimming shortened V by 0 bases and J by 2 bases, and 8 bases separated the two germline ends. The CDR3 length is 13 residues. Study conclusions and caveats: Following DPC sensitization, TCRs present above 1 in 1000 frequency showed no change.

As for time point: patch test 1, 2 weeks after DPC sensitization. The treatment here: therapeutic diphenylcyclopropenone sensitization with weekly scalp DPC. Alopecia patients deemed DPC-suitable, aged 18 to 70, excluding pregnancy. This clonotype was detected ten times or more. Its target is not known. The chain combines TRBV20-1 with TRBJ2-7; D call uncertain. The source was whole blood, collected in connection with sensitization to the hapten diphenylcyclopropenone (DPC). The clonotype originates from a woman aged 45 to 65 with alopecia areata. Some clones in this sample may be carry-over from other donors' samples. CDR3: CSARDEETYEQYF. The DNA for the CDR3 is TGCAGTGCTAGAGATGAGGAAACCTACGAGCAGTACTTC.